This record concerns one T cell receptor beta chain sequence. The antigen remains undetermined. The CDR3 length is 17 residues. Trimming left V 2 bases short and J 7 bases short, with 23 bases between. Germline values: CDR1 LNHDA, CDR2 SQIVND (reference sequence). These data come from a study of OX40 agonist ivuxolimab in advanced cancers. Study-level results: People who partly responded at 0.1-3.0 mg/kg had some of the least clonal expansion seen. At 0.1 to 3.0 mg/kg and by week 6, clonal expansion occurred in CD4+ and CD8+ blood T cells.

The assay was immunoSEQ multiplex PCR, and TCRdb's table has in-frame clones only and misses some. The table lists nearly 80,000 clones, about 80% of them singletons. The chain has TRBV19 and TRBJ1-2; TRBD1 is a possible D gene (5 bases). Material: CD4+ or CD8+ T cells sorted from blood, obtained in a trial of the OX40 agonist ivuxolimab. The receptor was isolated from an adult with an advanced solid tumor such as melanoma, head and neck, liver or kidney cancer. The CDR3 DNA follows: TGTGCCAGTAGTATAACCCAGGGCAGGCCTACCTCGGGTGGCTACACCTTC. Protein product: CASSITQGRPTSGGYTF. The whole variable domain, filled in from reference TRBV19 and TRBJ1-2, reads DGGITQSPKYLFRKEGQNVTLSCEQNLNHDAMYWYRQDPGQGLRLIYYSQIVNDFQKGDIAEGYSVSREKKESFPLTVTSAQKNPTAFYLCASSITQGRPTSGGYTFGSGTRLTVV.